The clone carrying this TCR beta chain was seen a handful of times. No antigen is known for it. The data originate from a study of T-cell reconstitution after alpha-beta-depleted transplantation in children. Study observations and caveats: Surviving recipient T cells and thymic progenitors produced the high day-60 TCRbeta diversity seen in some patients. T-cell numbers and diversity one year post-transplant derived largely from freshly generated T cells. It was reported that alpha-beta T cells came from several hundred expanded graft clones (about two months after transplant).

CDR3 length equals 15 residues. The junction had 7 bases not matched to a gene; V was cut back by 4 bases and J by 4 bases. In germline, CDR1 is MNHEY, CDR2 SVGAGI. Preparing the TCRbeta library involved the use of unique molecular identifiers. TCRdb redid the calling of the PCR reads with MiXCR, one entry per CDR3 protein. The table has 550,000 to 600,000 distinct CDR3 sequences, 23% seen once. The sequencing used PBMCs, mostly from graft donor cells, collected 360 days after TCRalphabeta/CD19-depleted stem cell transplant. The chain combines TRBV6-5 with TRBJ2-1; 7 nucleotides agree with TRBD1. This sequence was found in a boy younger than two who had a stem cell transplant for acute myeloid leukemia, so the T cells may come from the graft donor. The CDR3 coding sequence is TGTGCCAGCAGTTTCTTCGACAGGGTGTACAATGAGCAGTTCTTC. As protein: CASSFFDRVYNEQFF.